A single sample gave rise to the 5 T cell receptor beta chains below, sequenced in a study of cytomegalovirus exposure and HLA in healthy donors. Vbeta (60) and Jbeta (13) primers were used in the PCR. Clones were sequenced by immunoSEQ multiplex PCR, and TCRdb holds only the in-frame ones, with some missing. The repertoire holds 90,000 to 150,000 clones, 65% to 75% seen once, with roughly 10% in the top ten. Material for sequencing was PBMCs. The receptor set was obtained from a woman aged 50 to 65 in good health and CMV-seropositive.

CDR3: CASYTTGGQNIQYF. The DNA of the CDR3 is TGTGCCAGCTATACAACTGGGGGCCAAAACATTCAGTACTTC. The chain employs TRBV28 and TRBJ2-4, with a possible D match to TRBD1 (6 bases). Germline values: CDR1 MDHEN, CDR2 SYDVKM. Trimming took 8 bases from V and 5 from J, leaving 16 bases between them. The CDR3 contains 14 residues.

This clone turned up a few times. The CDR3 DNA sequence: TGTGCCAGTAGTCCGGGGAGATACAATGAGCAGTTCTTC. This sequence encodes CASSPGRYNEQFF. This chain joins TRBV19 and TRBJ2-1, with D perhaps TRBD2 (5 bases). Germline values: CDR1 LNHDA, CDR2 SQIVND (reference sequence). Between the trimmed V and J ends, which lost 5 bases and 4 bases, there was a span of 9 bases. The CDR3 extends over 13 amino acids.

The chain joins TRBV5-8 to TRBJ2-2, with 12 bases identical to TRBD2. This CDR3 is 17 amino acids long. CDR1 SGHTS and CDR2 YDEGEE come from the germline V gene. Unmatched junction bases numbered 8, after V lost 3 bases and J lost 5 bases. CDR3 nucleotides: TGTGCCAGCAGCTCACCTAGCGGGGGGGCCCGGACCGGGGAGCTGTTTTTT. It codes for CASSSPSGGARTGELFF.

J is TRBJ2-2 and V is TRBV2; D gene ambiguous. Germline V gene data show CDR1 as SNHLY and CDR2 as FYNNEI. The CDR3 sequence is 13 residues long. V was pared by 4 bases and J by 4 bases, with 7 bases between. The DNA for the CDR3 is TGTGCCAGCAGTGTCAGGTTCACCGGGGAGCTGTTTTTT. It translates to CASSVRFTGELFF.

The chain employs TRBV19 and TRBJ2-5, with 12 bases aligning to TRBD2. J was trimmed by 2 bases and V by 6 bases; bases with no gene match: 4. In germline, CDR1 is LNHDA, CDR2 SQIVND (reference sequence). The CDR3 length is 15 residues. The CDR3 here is CASRTSGSGQETQYF. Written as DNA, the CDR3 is TGTGCCAGTAGGACTAGCGGGAGTGGTCAAGAGACCCAGTACTTC.